Each of the 28 T cell receptor beta chains below was sequenced from the same sample in a study of blood T cell repertoires in COVID-19. Using immunoSEQ multiplex PCR, the repertoire was profiled, and TCRdb retains in-frame clones only, with some absent. This table holds approximately 220,000 clones, over 70% found once. The sequenced sample consisted of peripheral blood. All receptors derive from a man aged 35-49 years with acute or convalescent COVID-19.

This clone was seen only a few times. V and J are TRBV4-1 and TRBJ2-3; D possibly corresponds to TRBD2 (5 bases). The CDR3 is made up of 13 amino acids. Trimming pared 4 bases from V and 2 bases from J, leaving 7 bases between. CDR1 is MGHRA and CDR2 is YSYEKL in the germline V gene. The CDR3 region has the DNA TGCGCCAGCAGCCGAGGGTCCACAGATACGCAGTATTTT. It is translated as CASSRGSTDTQYF.

This rearrangement joins TRBV9 to TRBJ1-2; 9 nucleotides line up with TRBD1. CDR1 is SGDLS, CDR2 YYNGEE, per germline. With V trimmed by 3 bases and J by 6 bases, 3 bases remained unmatched. This CDR3 has 13 amino acids. In DNA, the CDR3 is TGTGCCAGCAGCGAAGGGACAGGGCATGGCTACACCTTC. Its translation: CASSEGTGHGYTF.

The V call is TRBV9, the J call TRBJ2-1; TRBD2 agrees at 10 bases. Germline trimming cut 4 bases from V and 4 bases from J; bases unmatched to any gene: 2. The CDR3 loop spans 14 amino acids. Germline lookup yields CDR1 SGDLS and CDR2 YYNGEE. CDR3 DNA sequence: TGTGCCAGCAGCCCACTAGCGGGGTACAATGAGCAGTTCTTC. It encodes CASSPLAGYNEQFF.

The genes are TRBV30 and TRBJ1-3, with D perhaps matching TRBD1 (6 bases). CDR1 GTSNPN and CDR2 SVGIG come from the germline V gene (reference sequence). There are 16 residues in the CDR3. Trimming cost V 5 bases and J 0 bases, with 17 bases left between them. CDR3: CAWASGDINSGNTIYF. As DNA, the CDR3 is TGTGCCTGGGCATCAGGGGACATCAACTCTGGAAACACCATATATTTT.

This clone was recorded a few times. The chain links TRBV5-4 to TRBJ1-2, with a possible D match to TRBD1 (5 bases). The V gene's germline CDR1 is SGHNT and CDR2 YYREEE (reference sequence). V lost 4 bases and J 0 bases, leaving 19 bases between the germline ends. The CDR3 is 17 amino acids. CDR3 residues: CASSLGLAAISNYGYTF. The CDR3 DNA follows: TGTGCCAGCAGCCTGGGACTAGCCGCAATATCTAACTATGGCTACACCTTC.

The chain employs TRBV13 and TRBJ1-3; 7 bases line up with TRBD1. Trimming took 5 bases from V and 3 from J; bases not matched to a gene: 7. Per the germline V gene, CDR1 is PRHDT and CDR2 is FYEKMQ (reference sequence). The CDR3 sequence is 15 residues long. The DNA for the CDR3 is TGTGCCAGCAGCCGAAACAGGGGACTTGGAAACACCATATATTTT. Translating it yields CASSRNRGLGNTIYF.

The J gene is TRBJ2-1, the V gene TRBV7-8; 10 bases align to TRBD2. V dropped 4 bases and J dropped 8; count of bases not matched to a gene: 8. This CDR3 contains 15 residues. Germline loops: CDR1 SGHVS, CDR2 FQNEAQ. CDR3 in amino acids: CASSYGTSAGYEQFF. CDR3 nucleotide sequence: TGTGCCAGCAGCTACGGGACTAGCGCCGGGTATGAGCAGTTCTTC.

This clone was detected only once. V is TRBV12-3 or TRBV12-4 and J is TRBJ1-2; TRBD1 matches 8 bases. CDR3 length equals 13 residues. J gave up 8 bases and V 6 bases, and 8 bases lay outside the gene matches. Written as DNA, the CDR3 is TGTGCCAGCAGCAAGGACAGGGCGGAGGGCTACACCTTC. Residues: CASSKDRAEGYTF.

The gene calls are TRBV7-3 and TRBJ2-1; TRBD1 agrees at 8 bases. CDR1 SGHTA and CDR2 FQGTGA come from the germline V gene. V trimming: 5 bases; J trimming: 7 bases; junction bases outside the gene matches: 13. The CDR3 is 16 amino acids. The CDR3 spells CASSQNPRGRRNEQFF. In nucleotides, the CDR3 is TGTGCCAGCAGCCAAAATCCCAGGGGGCGCCGGAATGAGCAGTTCTTC.

The genes are TRBV7-9 and TRBJ1-4; D perhaps matches TRBD1 (6 bases). The CDR3 length is 11 residues. Germline values: CDR1 SEHNR, CDR2 FQNEAQ (reference sequence). V was clipped by 11 bases and J by 4 bases, with 8 bases between them. This CDR3 is CAVQGNEKLFF. DNA of the CDR3: TGTGCCGTACAGGGTAATGAAAAACTGTTTTTT.

The chain has TRBV7-2 and TRBJ2-7; D might be TRBD1 (5 bases). Trimming removed 4 bases from V and 0 bases from J, with 10 bases in between. CDR3 length: 14 residues. Germline values: CDR1 SGHTA, CDR2 FQGNSA. The DNA for the CDR3 is TGTGCCAGCAGCTCTGACAGATACTCCTACGAGCAGTACTTC. Its translation: CASSSDRYSYEQYF.

The chain joins TRBV6-1 to TRBJ1-1; D may be TRBD1 (5 bases). The CDR3 is 11 amino acids. Germline lookup yields CDR1 MNHNS and CDR2 SASEGT. Trimming took off 5 bases at V and 11 bases at J, with 12 bases between the two ends. The CDR3 DNA reads as TGTGCCAGCAGTTACAGGCAGGGTGCTTTCTTT. This encodes CASSYRQGAFF.

The rearrangement joins TRBV6-5 to TRBJ1-5, with 12 bases identical to TRBD1. J gave up 6 bases and V 7 bases, and 4 bases lay outside the gene matches. Germline assignment: CDR1 MNHEY and CDR2 SVGAGI. This CDR3 comprises 14 residues. The CDR3 coding sequence is TGTGCCAGCAAAGGGACAGGGGGCGCTCAGCCCCAGCATTTT. Protein: CASKGTGGAQPQHF.

The gene calls are TRBV6-2 or TRBV6-3 and TRBJ1-3; the D is unclear. Germline lookup yields CDR1 MNHEY and CDR2 SVGEGT. The CDR3 has 16 amino acids. Trimming shortened V by 0 bases and J by 0 bases, and 9 bases separated the two germline ends. The CDR3 nucleotides are TGTGCCAGCAGTTACTCACGGAGGAACTCTGGAAACACCATATATTTT. It yields the protein CASSYSRRNSGNTIYF.

This chain links TRBV29-1 with TRBJ2-1; tentatively, D is TRBD1 (6 bases). From germline, CDR1 is SQVTM and CDR2 ANQGSEA. The CDR3 has 14 amino acids. V was trimmed by 2 bases and J by 8 bases, leaving 16 bases between them. The CDR3: CSVESTGSGDEQFF. DNA for the CDR3: TGCAGCGTTGAAAGTACAGGGTCTGGGGATGAGCAGTTCTTC.

The V and J genes are TRBV18 and TRBJ2-7, with 13 bases aligning to TRBD2. The trim removed 4 bases at V and 1 base at J, leaving 7 bases unmatched. Germline assignment: CDR1 KGHSH and CDR2 LQKENI. CDR3 size: 17 residues. DNA for the CDR3: TGTGCCAGCTCACACGGACTAGCGGGAGTAAGGTCCTACGAGCAGTACTTC. Protein sequence: CASSHGLAGVRSYEQYF.

This chain uses TRBV7-2 with TRBJ2-1; D is unresolved. Germline CDR1 and CDR2: SGHTA and FQGNSA. V was shortened by 3 bases and J by 7 bases, with 7 bases between the two germline ends. There are 12 residues in the CDR3. CDR3 in amino acids: CASSFYSNEQFF. The DNA of the CDR3 is TGTGCCAGCAGCTTCTATTCAAATGAGCAGTTCTTC.

This clone was observed a few times. The chain is built from TRBV7-9 and TRBJ1-5, with a tentative D call TRBD1 (5 bases). Trimming took off 1 base at V and 5 bases at J, with 12 bases between the two ends. The germline CDR1 and CDR2 sequences are SEHNR and FQNEAQ (reference sequence). The CDR3 runs to 15 residues. In nucleotides, the CDR3 is TGTGCCAGCAGCTTAGAGGCCGGCAGGGATCAGCCCCAGCATTTT. Its translation is CASSLEAGRDQPQHF.

The rearrangement uses TRBV27 and TRBJ1-6; D might be TRBD1 (6 bases). The germline V gene encodes CDR1 MNHEY and CDR2 SMNVEV (reference sequence). Between the trimmed V and J ends, which lost 2 bases and 0 bases, there was a span of 8 bases. This CDR3 region has 16 residues. Written as DNA, the CDR3 is TGTGCCAGCAGTTTAGACAGGAGCTCCTATAATTCACCCCTCCACTTT. It specifies CASSLDRSSYNSPLHF.

The rearrangement joins TRBV3-1 (or the pseudogene TRBV3-2) to TRBJ2-7; D may be TRBD2 (5 bases). V dropped 2 bases and J dropped 9 bases, with 17 bases sitting between them. Germline-derived CDR1 and CDR2 are LGHDT and YNNKEL (reference sequence). The CDR3 consists of 14 residues. The CDR3 sequence: CASSQQSRGGAQYF. The CDR3 DNA reads TGTGCCAGCAGCCAACAAAGTCGCGGAGGCGCGCAGTACTTC.

This rearrangement joins TRBV29-1 to TRBJ2-1; 7 nucleotides match TRBD1. V was clipped by 6 bases and J by 6 bases; unmatched bases: 8. CDR3 length equals 13 residues. Germline V gene sequence: CDR1 SQVTM, CDR2 ANQGSEA. The CDR3 region is CSVPHRGGNEQFF. The CDR3 nucleotides read TGCAGCGTCCCTCACAGGGGTGGCAATGAGCAGTTCTTC.

The V gene is TRBV15, the J gene TRBJ1-4, with D perhaps matching TRBD1 (6 bases). The V end lost 0 bases, the J end lost 8 bases, and 16 bases lay between the germline ends. This CDR3 is built from 16 residues. CDR1 is LNHNV, CDR2 YYDKDF, per germline (reference sequence). CDR3 loop: CATSRDRQGRGEKLFF. The CDR3 DNA is TGTGCCACCAGCAGAGATCGCCAGGGGAGGGGAGAAAAACTGTTTTTT. Complete variable domain (other parts from reference TRBV15 and TRBJ1-4): DAMVIQNPRYQVTQFGKPVTLSCSQTLNHNVMYWYQQKSSQAPKLLFHYYDKDFNNEADTPDNFQSRRPNTSFCFLDIRSPGLGDTAMYLCATSRDRQGRGEKLFFGSGTQLSVL.

This clone occurred a few times. V usage is TRBV4-1 and J usage is TRBJ1-3; no firm D call. This CDR3 region has 15 residues. The germline V and J ends were trimmed by 1 base and 1 base, with 8 bases remaining between them. CDR1 and CDR2 from the germline V gene are MGHRA and YSYEKL. The CDR3 coding sequence is TGCGCCAGCAGCCAAGTCGCGGAGTCTGGAAACACCATATATTTT. Translated: CASSQVAESGNTIYF.

This chain joins TRBV5-4 and TRBJ2-6, with 7 bases matching TRBD1. CDR1 and CDR2 from the germline V gene are SGHNT and YYREEE (reference sequence). There are 18 residues in the CDR3. With 4 bases clipped from V and 4 bases from J, the junction kept 14 bases outside the gene matches. DNA of the CDR3: TGTGCCAGCAGCACAGCCGGGACAGCGTTCGCCGGGGCCAACGTCCTGACTTTC. Its protein is CASSTAGTAFAGANVLTF.

The gene calls are TRBV7-9 and TRBJ2-1, with 14 bases matching TRBD2. The length of the CDR3 is 18 residues. Per the germline V gene, CDR1 is SEHNR and CDR2 is FQNEAQ (reference sequence). The trim removed 2 bases at V and 8 bases at J, leaving 11 bases unmatched. This CDR3 is CASSLPLRLAGGIDEQFF. The CDR3 region has the DNA TGTGCCAGCAGCTTACCTCTGCGACTAGCGGGAGGGATTGATGAGCAGTTCTTC.

The gene calls are TRBV6-5 and TRBJ1-2, with D hard to call. The V end was cut by 10 bases, the J end by 6 bases, with 15 bases between. CDR3 length equals 12 residues. CDR1 and CDR2 (germline): MNHEY, SVGAGI. CDR3 sequence: CATEGEGNGYTF. CDR3 sequence (DNA): TGTGCCACAGAAGGAGAAGGTAATGGCTACACCTTC.

In the case of this clone: This sample includes further DNA sequences coding for the same CDR3. The chain combines TRBV9 with TRBJ1-6, with 7 bases identical to TRBD1. The germline V gene encodes CDR1 SGDLS and CDR2 YYNGEE. The trim removed 0 bases at V and 7 bases at J, leaving 7 bases unmatched. This CDR3 spans 16 amino acids. The DNA for the CDR3 is TGTGCCAGCAGCGTAGGAGGCGGCAGGGGGAATTCACCCCTCCACTTT. Translation gives CASSVGGGRGNSPLHF.

The chain joins TRBV5-6 to TRBJ2-7, with TRBD2 matching over 13 bases. After removal of 3 bases from V and 4 bases from J, the junction contained 7 bases not matched to a gene. The CDR3 is 16 residues long. Germline assignment: CDR1 SGHDT and CDR2 YYEEEE. As DNA, the CDR3 is TGTGCCAGCAGCTCGGGACTAGCGGGACATAAGTACGAGCAGTACTTC. Translation: CASSSGLAGHKYEQYF.